Listed below are T cell receptor beta chains from one sample, sequenced in a study of blood T cell repertoires in COVID-19. Data came from immunoSEQ multiplex PCR; TCRdb stores just in-frame clones and leaves some out. The repertoire holds about 68,000 clones, with over 60% as singletons. Material: peripheral blood. The receptors were sampled from a human donor in a cohort sampled during active COVID-19. Both conserved end residues are part of each CDR3. D genes are given only for firm matches. The size of a clone is reported for some rows only, either as once, few or many, or as a class for expanded clones.

v_gene	abundance	j_gene	d_gene	CDR3nt	CDR3aa
TRBV12-3/TRBV12-4	once	TRBJ2-5	.	TGTGCCAGCAGTTTAGACCGCAGGGAGACCCAGTACTTC	CASSLDRRETQYF
TRBV3-1/TRBV3-2	.	TRBJ1-6	TRBD1	TGTGCCAGCAGCCAAACGGTCGGGACAGCCAATTCACCCCTCCACTTT	CASSQTVGTANSPLHF
TRBV6-5	.	TRBJ2-1	.	TGTGCCAGCAGTCCCAGCTCCTACAATGAGCAGTTCTTC	CASSPSSYNEQFF
TRBV10-3	.	TRBJ2-7	TRBD2	TGTGCCATCGCCGGGACTACCTACGAGCAGTACTTC	CAIAGTTYEQYF
TRBV7-2	.	TRBJ2-2	.	TGTGCCAGCAGCCCGAGGGATGCCGGGGAGCTGTTTTTT	CASSPRDAGELFF
TRBV28	.	TRBJ1-6	.	TGTGCCAGCAGTTTACTACAGAGTAATTCACCCCTCCACTTT	CASSLLQSNSPLHF
TRBV28	once	TRBJ2-1	TRBD2	TGTGCCAGCAGCCTAGCGGGGGAAGGGTACAATGAGCAGTTCTTC	CASSLAGEGYNEQFF
TRBV7-6	.	TRBJ2-6	.	TGTGCCAGCAGCTTAGGACAGTTGGCCGGGGCCAACGTCCTGACTTTC	CASSLGQLAGANVLTF
TRBV24-1	.	TRBJ1-1	TRBD1	TGTGCCACCAGTGACAAGGACAGGGTCTCGATGAACACTGAAGCTTTCTTT	CATSDKDRVSMNTEAFF
TRBV27	.	TRBJ1-2	TRBD1	TGTGCCAGCAGCCTCGGACAGGGGGCAATCTATGGCTACACCTTC	CASSLGQGAIYGYTF